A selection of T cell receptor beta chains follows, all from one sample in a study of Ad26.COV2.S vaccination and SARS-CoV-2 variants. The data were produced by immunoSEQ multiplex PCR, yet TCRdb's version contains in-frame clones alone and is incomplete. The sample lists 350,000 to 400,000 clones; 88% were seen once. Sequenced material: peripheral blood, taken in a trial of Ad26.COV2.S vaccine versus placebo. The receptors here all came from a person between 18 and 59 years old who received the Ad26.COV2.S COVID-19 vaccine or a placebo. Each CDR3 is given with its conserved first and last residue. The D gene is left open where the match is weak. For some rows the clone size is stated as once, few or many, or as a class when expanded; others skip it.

CASSLAGTDTQYF | TGTGCCAGCAGCTTGGCCGGAACAGATACGCAGTATTTT | TRBJ2-3 | TRBV5-4 | NA | once
CASSPIRDNYGYTF | TGTGCCAGCTCACCAATAAGGGACAACTATGGCTACACCTTC | TRBJ1-2 | TRBV18 | NA | NA
CASSQGAGTGDTEAFF | TGCGCCAGCAGCCAGGGGGCCGGGACAGGGGATACTGAAGCTTTCTTT | TRBJ1-1 | TRBV4-1 | TRBD1 | NA
CASSTREPRTEAFF | TGTGCCAGTAGTACCCGTGAGCCGCGCACTGAAGCTTTCTTT | TRBJ1-1 | TRBV19 | NA | NA
CASTHRDDEAFF | TGTGCCAGCACTCACAGGGACGATGAAGCTTTCTTT | TRBJ1-1 | TRBV6-5 | NA | once
CASCSRGNTEAFF | TGTGCCAGCTGTTCCAGGGGGAACACTGAAGCTTTCTTT | TRBJ1-1 | TRBV12-3/TRBV12-4 | NA | once
CASSSGALKETQYF | TGTGCCAGCAGCTCAGGGGCCCTAAAAGAGACCCAGTACTTC | TRBJ2-5 | TRBV7-9 | NA | NA
CAQSHGQDNTIYF | TGTGCTCAATCCCACGGTCAGGACAACACCATATATTTT | TRBJ1-3 | TRBV21-1 | NA | NA
CASSYFAGEEDGYTF | TGTGCCAGCAGTTACTTCGCGGGGGAGGAAGATGGCTACACCTTC | TRBJ1-2 | TRBV6-5 | NA | NA
CASSQDLGLEDPYEQYF | TGCGCCAGCAGCCAAGATCTTGGACTAGAGGATCCCTACGAGCAGTACTTC | TRBJ2-7 | TRBV4-3 | TRBD2 | NA
CASSLGTSVSNEQFF | TGTGCCAGCAGCTTAGGGACCTCGGTCAGCAATGAGCAGTTCTTC | TRBJ2-1 | TRBV7-9 | NA | NA